What follows is one TCR beta chain and its context. Its antigen is as yet unknown. The data derive from a study of CD8+ T cells in alopecia areata. Study-level points and caveats: Elevated clonality characterized lesional scalp relative to normal scalp, particularly in alopecia totalis/universalis.

The V gene end was trimmed by 5 bases and the J gene end by 6 bases; junction bases not matched to a gene: 8. The CDR3 extends over 15 amino acids. The germline V gene has CDR1 SGHTA and CDR2 FQGNSA. Isolated RNA was reverse transcribed into cDNA used as the sequencing template. Profiling relied on immunoSEQ multiplex PCR, and the TCRdb table lists in-frame clones only, not all of them. The sample has more than 95,000 clones, approximately 60% seen once. The clonotype comes from a human donor in good health. The chain uses TRBV7-2 and TRBJ1-5, with 9 bases matching TRBD1. Material: CD4+ T cells sorted from blood. The CDR3 sequence: CASSEQGALGQPQHF. The CDR3 DNA is TGTGCCAGCAGCGAACAGGGGGCGTTGGGTCAGCCCCAGCATTTT.